A single TCR beta chain is shown here with its context. The record originates from a study of blood T cell repertoires in COVID-19. The CDR3 extends over 14 amino acids. Germline trimming cut 3 bases from V and 5 bases from J; bases unmatched to any gene: 5. Germline V gene lookup returns CDR1 SNHLY and CDR2 FYNNEI. Assay: immunoSEQ multiplex PCR; the TCRdb copy retains only in-frame clones and omits some. The data contain approximately 290,000 clones, under 85% of them singletons. This receptor was obtained from a human donor with COVID-19, enrolled during active disease. The donor label of this sample is uncertain. What was sequenced was peripheral blood. This sequence joins TRBV2 and TRBJ1-2, with 8 nucleotides matching TRBD1. The CDR3 bases are TGTGCCAGCAGTGATGCAGGGGGCGCATATGGCTACACCTTC. Encoded protein: CASSDAGGAYGYTF.